The source of this T cell receptor (beta chain) is a study of shared clonotypes between healthy human individuals. Across the whole study: CD4 naive cells filled three plates per donor, CD4 memory three, CD8 naive two and CD8 memory one.

Using immunoSEQ multiplex PCR, the repertoire was profiled, and TCRdb retains in-frame clones only, with some absent. Altogether over 2 million clones are present, around 96% being singletons, with the ten largest covering roughly 1%. Terminally differentiated effector memory CD45RA+ cells were excluded from the naive CD8 cells, which were CD45RO-negative and positively selected for CCR7. Broader study findings: Investigators expected sequencing depth to affect clonotype sharing among donors. Among non-shared clonotypes, generation probabilities were lower than among those shared by all four donors.

In the case of this clone: Its matching antigen is unknown.

Sequencing was done on a sample of naive CD8+ T cells sorted from blood. The sequence was collected from a man between 18 and 29 years old in good health.

Here the CDR3 DNA reads TGTGCCAGCTGGGGTAGTAACACCGGGGAGCTGTTTTTT. Its protein product is CASWGSNTGELFF. This chain joins TRBV27 and TRBJ2-2; D uncertain. Germline V lookup: CDR1 MNHEY, CDR2 SMNVEV (reference sequence). The CDR3 sequence is 13 residues long. V was trimmed by 8 bases and J by 2 bases, leaving 9 bases between them.